The clone carrying this T cell receptor beta chain was detected once. Survey-level immunoSEQ sequencing profiled the TCR beta repertoire. Generated by immunoSEQ multiplex PCR, the TCRdb table keeps only in-frame clones and is missing some. The sample contains 60,000 to 75,000 clones, around 95% of which appear only once. The CDR3 extends over 15 amino acids. After removal of 2 bases from V and 3 bases from J, the junction contained 2 bases not matched to a gene. The germline V gene has CDR1 MDHEN and CDR2 SYDVKM. The TCR sequence derives from a man in his forties with rheumatoid arthritis. The chain links TRBV28 to TRBJ2-1, with TRBD2 identical over 9 bases. Specimen: PBMCs. CDR3 DNA sequence: TGTGCCAGCAGTTTAGCGGGAGGGGGCTACAATGAGCAGTTCTTC. This encodes CASSLAGGGYNEQFF. Full variable domain (outside the CDR3, taken from reference TRBV28 and TRBJ2-1): DVKVTQSSRYLVKRTGEKVFLECVQDMDHENMFWYRQDPGLGLRLIYFSYDVKMKEKGDIPEGYSVSREKKERFSLILESASTNQTSMYLCASSLAGGGYNEQFFGPGTRLTVL.